This entry lists 14 T cell receptor beta chains sequenced from one sample in a study of cytomegalovirus exposure and HLA in healthy donors. Vbeta (60) and Jbeta (13) primers were used in the PCR. Profiling relied on immunoSEQ multiplex PCR, and the TCRdb table lists in-frame clones only, not all of them. This table holds some 200,000 clones, under 85% found once. The sample comprised PBMCs. The receptor set was obtained from a female donor in good health and CMV-seronegative.

This clone was picked up a small number of times. The junction departs from the called germline gene at one end, perhaps through a read error. The rearrangement joins TRBV7-9 to TRBJ1-1; TRBD1 might be the D (5 bases). CDR1 and CDR2 from the germline V gene are SEHNR and FQNEAQ (reference sequence). This CDR3 is built from 13 residues. Here the CDR3 reads CSSSLPGPTEAFF. The CDR3 region has the DNA TGTTCCAGCAGCTTACCAGGGCCCACTGAAGCTTTCTTT.

V is TRBV18 and J is TRBJ1-5, with TRBD1 as a possible D gene (6 bases). Trimming took 2 bases from V and 1 from J, leaving 12 bases between them. The CDR3 contains 16 residues. CDR1 is KGHSH, CDR2 LQKENI, per germline. The CDR3 is CASSPGLTGSNQPQHF. CDR3 in DNA: TGTGCCAGCTCACCAGGTCTTACAGGGAGCAATCAGCCCCAGCATTTT.

The J gene is TRBJ1-6, the V gene TRBV30; 7 bases agree with TRBD1. CDR3 length equals 13 residues. CDR1 is GTSNPN, CDR2 SVGIG, per germline (reference sequence). After removal of 3 bases from V and 9 bases from J, the junction contained 5 bases not matched to a gene. The DNA for the CDR3 is TGTGCCTGGAGAGGGACAGCCGGTTCACCCCTCCACTTT. Its translation: CAWRGTAGSPLHF.

This clone came up a few times. The J gene is TRBJ1-2, the V gene TRBV4-3, with a possible D match to TRBD1 (5 bases). The V gene's germline CDR1 is LGHNA and CDR2 YSLEER. The V end lost 0 bases, the J end lost 1 base, and 9 bases lay between the germline ends. The CDR3 totals 15 residues. The CDR3 is CASSQDPGFNYGYTF. The CDR3 coding sequence is TGCGCCAGCAGCCAAGACCCAGGGTTTAACTATGGCTACACCTTC.

CDR3 region: CASSLGTGSYNEQFF. The CDR3 DNA sequence: TGTGCCAGCAGTTTGGGGACAGGGTCCTACAATGAGCAGTTCTTC. The chain is built from TRBV28 and TRBJ2-1, with TRBD1 identical over 9 bases. Per the germline V gene, CDR1 is MDHEN and CDR2 is SYDVKM. After removal of 3 bases from V and 1 base from J, the junction contained 1 base not matched to a gene. The CDR3 consists of 15 residues.

The chain employs TRBV30 and TRBJ1-1; tentative D call: TRBD1 (5 bases). CDR3 length: 15 residues. Germline values: CDR1 GTSNPN, CDR2 SVGIG (reference sequence). Deletions cut 1 base from V and 4 bases from J, with 16 bases between. The CDR3 protein is CAWSARRVRPTEAFF. The DNA of the CDR3 is TGTGCCTGGAGTGCTCGCAGGGTGAGGCCCACTGAAGCTTTCTTT.

This chain links TRBV28 with TRBJ1-2, with D perhaps TRBD1 (6 bases). This CDR3 region has 13 residues. V gave up 3 bases and J gave up 6 bases, with 11 bases separating them. CDR1 and CDR2 (germline): MDHEN, SYDVKM. DNA of the CDR3: TGTGCCAGCAGTTTTTCAGGGGCTGATGGCTACACCTTC. This gives the protein CASSFSGADGYTF.

The chain is built from TRBV6-1 and TRBJ2-5; the match to TRBD1 covers 11 bases. The germline V gene encodes CDR1 MNHNS and CDR2 SASEGT. This CDR3 has 14 amino acids. V shed 3 bases, J shed 5 bases, and the junction held 2 bases outside the gene matches. Written as DNA, the CDR3 is TGTGCCAGCAGTGAGGACAGGGGGCTTGAGACCCAGTACTTC. As protein: CASSEDRGLETQYF.

The DNA of the CDR3 is TGCGCCAGCAGCTTGGGCCCTGGCGGGGTGAGCAATCAGCCCCAGCATTTT. As protein: CASSLGPGGVSNQPQHF. V and J are TRBV5-1 and TRBJ1-5; no firm D call. Trimming stripped 0 bases from V and 1 base from J, with 14 bases between. From germline, CDR1 is SGHRS and CDR2 YFSETQ. The CDR3 length is 17 residues. The full variable domain, in which reference TRBV5-1 and TRBJ1-5 provide the parts outside the CDR3, is KAGVTQTPRYLIKTRGQQVTLSCSPISGHRSVSWYQQTPGQGLQFLFEYFSETQRNKGNFPGRFSGRQFSNSRSEMNVSTLELGDSALYLCASSLGPGGVSNQPQHFGDGTRLSIL.

This sequence joins TRBV19 and TRBJ2-7, with a tentative D call TRBD2 (6 bases). Germline-derived CDR1 and CDR2 are LNHDA and SQIVND (reference sequence). The CDR3 runs 15 residues. V was cut by 3 bases and J by 2 bases, with 14 bases left in between. For the CDR3, the DNA is TGTGCCAGTAGTATTACCGGGACTCCAACCTACGAGCAGTACTTC. Translating it yields CASSITGTPTYEQYF.

V gene TRBV28 combines with J gene TRBJ1-2; 8 bases match TRBD1. The CDR3 extends over 16 amino acids. The V gene end was trimmed by 5 bases and the J gene end by 0 bases; junction bases not matched to a gene: 8. Germline V CDR1 and CDR2: MDHEN, SYDVKM. CDR3 sequence: CASSVTGEVSNYGYTF. In DNA, the CDR3 is TGTGCCAGCAGTGTGACAGGGGAGGTCTCTAACTATGGCTACACCTTC.

The CDR3 reads CASSLADGNSGNTIYF. The DNA for the CDR3 is TGTGCCAGCAGCTTAGCGGACGGGAACTCTGGAAACACCATATATTTT. The rearrangement joins TRBV7-2 to TRBJ1-3; D remains unclear. The germline V and J ends were trimmed by 0 bases and 0 bases, with 9 bases remaining between them. The germline CDR1 and CDR2 sequences are SGHTA and FQGNSA. This CDR3 spans 16 amino acids. The whole variable domain, filled in from reference TRBV7-2 and TRBJ1-3, reads GAGVSQSPSNKVTEKGKDVELRCDPISGHTALYWYRQSLGQGLEFLIYFQGNSAPDKSGLPSDRFSAERTGGSVSTLTIQRTQQEDSAVYLCASSLADGNSGNTIYFGEGSWLTVV.

The rearrangement links TRBV5-5 to TRBJ2-1, with 10 bases identical to TRBD2. The CDR3 has 16 amino acids. V lost 4 bases, J lost 4 bases, and 8 bases stayed unmatched. Germline V lookup: CDR1 SGHKS, CDR2 YYEKEE (reference sequence). CDR3 bases: TGTGCCAGCAGCCCCGGGACTAGCGTTTCATACAATGAGCAGTTCTTC. Protein sequence: CASSPGTSVSYNEQFF.

The chain employs TRBV2 and TRBJ2-1; 9 bases match TRBD2. CDR1 is SNHLY, CDR2 FYNNEI, per germline. The CDR3 is 16 amino acids. J lost 7 bases, V lost 2 bases, and 9 bases had no gene match. The CDR3 nucleotides are TGTGCCAGCAGTGAACCTAGCGGGGCCCGGGGTAATGAGCAGTTCTTC. As protein: CASSEPSGARGNEQFF. The full variable domain, completed using reference TRBV2 and TRBJ2-1, is EPEVTQTPSHQVTQMGQEVILRCVPISNHLYFYWYRQILGQKVEFLVSFYNNEISEKSEIFDDQFSVERPDGSNFTLKIRSTKLEDSAMYFCASSEPSGARGNEQFFGPGTRLTVL.